This is a list of T cell receptor beta chains from one sample in a study of shared clonotypes between healthy human individuals. Using immunoSEQ multiplex PCR, the repertoire was profiled, and TCRdb retains in-frame clones only, with some absent. The repertoire consists of some 680,000 clones, with 73% occurring once and the leading ten covering about 1.8%. The sequencing sample was made of memory CD4+ T cells sorted from blood. These receptor sequences come from a young woman in good health. CDR3s include the opening cysteine and the closing phenylalanine or tryptophan.

J gene | V gene | CDR3 length | CDR3 protein
TRBJ2-7 | TRBV28 | 15 | CASSPRTGGWYEQYF
TRBJ2-7 | TRBV27 | 14 | CASSFGSGRYEQYF
TRBJ2-7 | TRBV27 | 15 | CASSRSLRGSYEQYF
TRBJ2-7 | TRBV29-1 | 15 | CSVELIRDEAYEQYF
TRBJ2-1 | TRBV28 | 18 | CASTGLAGVLSSYNEQFF
TRBJ1-1 | TRBV11-2 | 13 | CASSGRMNTEAFF
TRBJ2-7 | TRBV10-3 | 14 | CAISGGRGSYEQYF
TRBJ1-2 | TRBV28 | 14 | CASSPRAGEYGYTF
TRBJ1-5 | TRBV4-1 | 15 | CASSLTHGSNQPQHF
TRBJ2-3 | TRBV6-4 | 14 | CASKPAGEGDTQYF
TRBJ2-7 | TRBV14 | 17 | CASSQGPSGTGAYEQYF
TRBJ1-5 | TRBV19 | 14 | CASSIWVSNQPQHF
TRBJ2-7 | TRBV27 | 15 | CASSGRGGWAYEQYF
TRBJ1-1 | TRBV21-1 | 14 | CASSQGLGGGEAFF
TRBJ2-7 | TRBV6-5 | 13 | CASTYSRGYEQYF
TRBJ2-3 | TRBV7-2 | 15 | CASSLVALVSDTQYF
TRBJ2-7 | TRBV28 | 13 | CASSLLVKYEQYF
TRBJ1-3 | TRBV4-2 | 19 | CASSQDNRGRLSSGNTIYF
TRBJ1-2 | TRBV28 | 14 | CASSPPAGNYGYTF
TRBJ1-5 | TRBV19 | 14 | CASKYREVNQPQHF
TRBJ2-5 | TRBV5-1 | 15 | CASSTGLARRETQYF
TRBJ1-5 | TRBV29-1 | 12 | CSVTGGDQPQHF
TRBJ1-5 | TRBV11-2 | 13 | CASSLDRTQPQHF
TRBJ1-1 | TRBV11-2 | 14 | CASSFAGGVTEAFF
TRBJ1-1 | TRBV2 | 12 | CASSEVASEAFF
TRBJ2-1 | TRBV27 | 13 | CASNAGGGNEQFF
TRBJ2-7 | TRBV2 | 15 | CASRRGTGLSYEQYF
TRBJ2-5 | TRBV2 | 15 | CASSARTGGGETQYF
TRBJ2-1 | TRBV11-3 | 16 | CASSSRLANIPHEQFF
TRBJ1-2 | TRBV30 | 13 | CAWSVRDVDGYTF
TRBJ2-1 | TRBV9 | 16 | CASSPTPTSGSYEQFF
TRBJ2-5 | TRBV29-1 | 16 | CSAPGLAGGVQETQYF
TRBJ2-3 | TRBV15 | 15 | CATSRGDDQADTQYF
TRBJ2-2 | TRBV30 | 14 | CAWNPGGNTGELFF
TRBJ1-2 | TRBV19 | 14 | CASSIDGGTYGYTF
TRBJ1-1 | TRBV18 | 15 | CASSPNGGDYTEAFF
TRBJ2-7 | TRBV28 | 14 | CASCGTSGSYEQYF
TRBJ1-5 | TRBV27 | 14 | CASSGQNSNQPQHF
TRBJ2-1 | TRBV5-1 | 15 | CATHGQLGSYNEQFF
TRBJ2-6 | TRBV7-9 | 13 | CASSRSGANVLTF
TRBJ2-3 | TRBV5-1 | 16 | CASSLESLPYTDTQYF
TRBJ2-5 | TRBV2 | 14 | CASSPDRGRETQYF
TRBJ2-7 | TRBV5-4 | 13 | CASSPDEGYEQYF
TRBJ2-2 | TRBV5-1 | 15 | CASSLGGILTGELFF
TRBJ2-2 | TRBV2 | 14 | CASSGSTNTGELFF
TRBJ1-2 | TRBV11-2 | 14 | CASSYRTANYGYTF
TRBJ2-2 | TRBV4-1 | 16 | CASSQDVAGGPRELFF
TRBJ2-3 | TRBV4-1 | 15 | CASSRLAGGYDTQYF
TRBJ2-6 | TRBV7-2 | 14 | CASSLRLGANVLTF
TRBJ2-7 | TRBV2 | 13 | CASNRDGSYEQYF
TRBJ1-5 | TRBV7-8 | 14 | CASSLRVSNQPQHF
TRBJ1-5 | TRBV11-2 | 14 | CASSAGQGYQPQHF
TRBJ2-2 | TRBV11-2 | 16 | CASSPGVAGVTGELFF
TRBJ2-7 | TRBV28 | 17 | CASSLSFGQGDPYEQYF
TRBJ2-5 | TRBV4-1 | 19 | CASSQTGQILSGAQETQYF